Below are 17 T cell receptor beta chains sequenced from a single sample in a study of patients and donors after allogeneic stem cell transplantation. TCRdb redid the calling of the RT-PCR reads with MiXCR, one entry per CDR3 protein. Found here are about 74,000 distinct CDR3 sequences, less than 30% of them singletons; the top ten hold more than 25%. Sequenced material: blood, either unsorted or a sorted T cell fraction (not recorded which). These receptors were taken from a human donor who was either an allogeneic HSCT recipient or a stem cell or donor lymphocyte infusion donor (not recorded which). It is not recorded whose cells these are; they may come from a transplant donor.

The genes are TRBV5-1 and TRBJ2-7; the match to TRBD1 covers 8 bases. J was trimmed by 4 bases and V by 4 bases; bases with no gene match: 4. This CDR3 comprises 13 residues. The germline CDR1 and CDR2 sequences are SGHRS and YFSETQ. The CDR3 nucleotides are TGCGCCAGCAGCACGGGACAGGTTTACGAGCAGTACTTC. Its translation: CASSTGQVYEQYF.

This chain connects TRBV6-4 to TRBJ2-1, with 7 bases identical to TRBD2. CDR1 is MRHNA and CDR2 is SNTAGT in the germline V gene. J lost 4 bases, V lost 7 bases, and 13 bases had no gene match. CDR3 size: 16 residues. CDR3 coding DNA: TGTGCCAGCACCCACTCTGGGGGGGGAAAATACAATGAGCAGTTCTTC. It translates to CASTHSGGGKYNEQFF.

This clonotype was found a few times. V usage is TRBV29-1 and J usage is TRBJ2-1; the D gene is possibly TRBD2 (5 bases). Trimming pared 2 bases from V and 0 bases from J, leaving 8 bases between. This CDR3 has 14 amino acids. The germline V gene encodes CDR1 SQVTM and CDR2 ANQGSEA. This CDR3 is CSVETSGSYNEQFF. The DNA of the CDR3 is TGCAGCGTTGAAACCAGCGGCTCCTACAATGAGCAGTTCTTC.

The chain recombines TRBV7-8 with TRBJ2-2; D is ambiguous. The V gene's germline CDR1 is SGHVS and CDR2 FQNEAQ. The CDR3 is made up of 13 amino acids. V was shortened by 7 bases and J by 6 bases, with 12 bases between the two germline ends. Here the CDR3 DNA reads TGTGCCAGCAACACGCTTTGGTCCGGGGAGCTGTTTTTT. Translating gives CASNTLWSGELFF.

This clonotype was detected a few times. This chain connects TRBV30 to TRBJ1-6; D is perhaps TRBD1 (5 bases). The CDR3 runs to 13 residues. Deletions cut 6 bases from V and 6 bases from J, with 12 bases between. Germline V gives CDR1 GTSNPN, CDR2 SVGIG (reference sequence). This CDR3 is CACGGGGNSPLHF. CDR3 coding DNA: TGTGCCTGCGGTGGGGGGGGTAATTCACCCCTCCACTTT. Variable domain in full (rest from reference TRBV30 and TRBJ1-6): SQTIHQWPATLVQPVGSPLSLECTVEGTSNPNLYWYRQAAGRGLQLLFYSVGIGQISSEVPQNLSASRPQDRQFILSSKKLLLSDSGFYLCACGGGGNSPLHFGNGTRLTVT.

This clonotype was seen a handful of times. CDR3 sequence (DNA): TGTGCCAGCAGCCCAAAATTGGGACAGCAAAATTCACCCCTCCACTTT. Translation gives CASSPKLGQQNSPLHF. The genes are TRBV7-2 and TRBJ1-6; 7 nucleotides match TRBD1. CDR3 length: 16 amino acids. V was clipped by 5 bases and J by 7 bases; unmatched bases: 11. The germline V gene has CDR1 SGHTA and CDR2 FQGNSA.

This chain uses TRBV4-1 with TRBJ1-1; D may be TRBD1 (5 bases). V lost 4 bases and J 1 base, leaving 16 bases between the germline ends. The CDR3 contains 16 residues. Germline assignment: CDR1 MGHRA and CDR2 YSYEKL. As DNA, the CDR3 is TGCGCCAGCAGCCTCCCCCGGGGGAGGGCGAACACTGAAGCTTTCTTT. This sequence encodes CASSLPRGRANTEAFF.

The V and J genes are TRBV12-3 or TRBV12-4 and TRBJ2-1, with 12 positions matching TRBD2. CDR3 length: 18 amino acids. The V gene end was trimmed by 3 bases and the J gene end by 9 bases; junction bases not matched to a gene: 15. The CDR3 nucleotides are TGTGCCAGCAGTTTCGGGCCCCCTAGCGGGGGGGTTCAGGTTGAGCAGTTCTTC. This sequence encodes CASSFGPPSGGVQVEQFF.

This clonotype was observed a few times. This chain connects TRBV12-3 or TRBV12-4 to TRBJ1-1; D call uncertain. The CDR3 runs to 14 residues. Trimming stripped 1 base from V and 8 bases from J, with 14 bases between. The CDR3 coding sequence is TGTGCCAGCAGTTTAGGGGTCAGTGGACGGGAAGCTTTCTTT. Its protein product is CASSLGVSGREAFF.

Only a few counts were recorded for this clonotype. The J gene is TRBJ1-1, the V gene TRBV12-3 or TRBV12-4; TRBD1 is a possible D gene (5 bases). The V and J ends lost 2 bases and 6 bases respectively, with 13 bases between them. This CDR3 is built from 14 residues. This CDR3 reads CASSLSGGWPEAFF. The DNA for the CDR3 is TGTGCCAGCAGTTTATCGGGGGGTTGGCCTGAAGCTTTCTTT.

The chain has TRBV20-1 and TRBJ1-2; TRBD1 aligns across 7 bases. The J segment lost 3 bases and the V segment lost 6 bases, leaving 10 bases of the junction unmatched. Germline V lookup: CDR1 DFQATT, CDR2 SNEGSKA (reference sequence). The CDR3 has 14 amino acids. The CDR3 DNA follows: TGCAGTGCCCAGAGACAGGGCCTTGACTATGGCTACACCTTC. This gives the protein CSAQRQGLDYGYTF.

The rearrangement uses TRBV7-3 and TRBJ2-3; no firm D call. Germline V lookup: CDR1 SGHTA, CDR2 FQGTGA. The CDR3 loop spans 14 amino acids. Trimming took 5 bases from V and 2 from J, leaving 11 bases between them. The CDR3 protein is CASSRSANTDTQYF. The DNA of the CDR3 is TGTGCCAGCAGCCGATCGGCGAACACAGATACGCAGTATTTT.

In its sample, this clonotype was seen a few times. The chain uses TRBV12-3 or TRBV12-4 and TRBJ1-5; no firm D call. CDR3 length: 12 residues. V was shortened by 6 bases and J by 7 bases, with 10 bases between the two germline ends. CDR3 in DNA: TGTGCCAGCAGCTCCCGACCCCAGCCCCAGCATTTT. Its protein product is CASSSRPQPQHF.

By sample share, this clonotype is medium-sized. This chain links TRBV20-1 with TRBJ1-2, with D possibly matching TRBD1 (6 bases). The V gene lost 6 bases and the J gene lost 5 bases, with 16 bases spanning the gap. In germline, CDR1 is DFQATT, CDR2 SNEGSKA (reference sequence). This CDR3 contains 13 residues. The CDR3 DNA reads as TGCAGTGCGACTGGGGACACCTCATATGGCTACACCTTC. This codes for CSATGDTSYGYTF.

The V call is TRBV5-1, the J call TRBJ1-6, with TRBD1 as a possible D gene (5 bases). The CDR3 extends over 16 amino acids. V lost 4 bases and J lost 7, with 18 bases in between. The germline V gene encodes CDR1 SGHRS and CDR2 YFSETQ. The CDR3 is CASSPFQQDTNSPLHF. For the CDR3, the DNA is TGCGCCAGCAGCCCCTTCCAGCAGGACACAAATTCACCCCTCCACTTT.

This clonotype was picked up one time. V gene TRBV7-3 combines with J gene TRBJ2-3; D might be TRBD1 (5 bases). The germline CDR1 and CDR2 sequences are SGHTA and FQGTGA. The CDR3 runs to 14 residues. The V end lost 3 bases, the J end lost 3 bases, and 10 bases lay between the germline ends. The CDR3 coding sequence is TGTGCCAGCAGCTTTAGGGGTTCGACAGATACGCAGTATTTT. Translated, it gives CASSFRGSTDTQYF.

Many counts were recorded for this clonotype. The rearrangement uses TRBV4-3 and TRBJ2-2; no firm D call. V lost 3 bases and J 6 bases, leaving 20 bases between the germline ends. The CDR3 covers 17 residues. CDR1 and CDR2 (germline): LGHNA, YSLEER. CDR3 sequence: CASSQALERGLAGELFF. The CDR3 nucleotides read TGCGCCAGCAGCCAGGCTCTTGAGCGCGGCCTAGCCGGGGAGCTGTTTTTT.